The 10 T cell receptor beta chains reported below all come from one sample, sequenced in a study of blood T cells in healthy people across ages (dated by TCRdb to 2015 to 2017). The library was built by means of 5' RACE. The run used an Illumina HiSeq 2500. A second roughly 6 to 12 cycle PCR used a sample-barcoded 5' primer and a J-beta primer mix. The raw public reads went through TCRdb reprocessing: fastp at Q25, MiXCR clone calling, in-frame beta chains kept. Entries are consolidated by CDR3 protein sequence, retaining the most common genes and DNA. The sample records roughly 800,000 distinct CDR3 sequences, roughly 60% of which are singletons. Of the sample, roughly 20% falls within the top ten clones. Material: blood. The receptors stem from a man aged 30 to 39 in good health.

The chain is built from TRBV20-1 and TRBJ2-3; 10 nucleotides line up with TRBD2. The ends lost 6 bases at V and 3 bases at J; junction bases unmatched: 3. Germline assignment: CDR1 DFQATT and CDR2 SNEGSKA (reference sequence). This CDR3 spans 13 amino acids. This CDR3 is CSAPLAGTDTQYF. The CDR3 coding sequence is TGCAGTGCCCCACTAGCGGGGACAGATACGCAGTATTTT.

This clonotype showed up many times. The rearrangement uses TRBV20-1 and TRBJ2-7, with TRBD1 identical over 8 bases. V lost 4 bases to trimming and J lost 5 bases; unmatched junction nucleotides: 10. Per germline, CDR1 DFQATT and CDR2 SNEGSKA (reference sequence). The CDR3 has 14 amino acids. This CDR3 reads CSAISWTGSHEQYF. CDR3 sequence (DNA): TGCAGTGCTATAAGTTGGACAGGGTCCCACGAGCAGTACTTC.

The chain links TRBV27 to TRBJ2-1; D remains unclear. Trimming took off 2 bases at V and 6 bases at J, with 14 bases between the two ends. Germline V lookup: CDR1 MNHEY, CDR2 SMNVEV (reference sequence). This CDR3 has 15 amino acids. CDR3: CASSLDITGPNEQFF. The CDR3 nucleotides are TGTGCCAGCAGTTTAGATATCACCGGGCCCAATGAGCAGTTCTTC.

The CDR3 nucleotides read TGCGCCAGCAGCTTGAATGACGATCAGTACTTC. Amino acid sequence: CASSLNDDQYF. The chain uses TRBV5-1 and TRBJ2-4; D is uncertain. CDR3 size: 11 residues. Germline CDR1 SGHRS, CDR2 YFSETQ. V lost 1 base, J lost 12 bases, and 8 bases lay in between.

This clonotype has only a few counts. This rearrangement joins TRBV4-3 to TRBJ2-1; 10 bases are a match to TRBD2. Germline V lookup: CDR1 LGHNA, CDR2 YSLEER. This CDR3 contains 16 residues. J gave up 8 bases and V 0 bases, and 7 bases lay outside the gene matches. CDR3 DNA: TGCGCCAGCAGCCAAGATTGGAGCGGGAGGGCCTATGAGCAGTTCTTC. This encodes CASSQDWSGRAYEQFF.

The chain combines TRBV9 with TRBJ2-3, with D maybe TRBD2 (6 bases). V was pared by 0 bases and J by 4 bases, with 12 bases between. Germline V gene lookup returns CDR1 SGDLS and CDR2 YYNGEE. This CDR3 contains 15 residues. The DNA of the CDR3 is TGTGCCAGCAGCGTAGGCGGGAATTTTGCAGATACGCAGTATTTT. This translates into CASSVGGNFADTQYF.

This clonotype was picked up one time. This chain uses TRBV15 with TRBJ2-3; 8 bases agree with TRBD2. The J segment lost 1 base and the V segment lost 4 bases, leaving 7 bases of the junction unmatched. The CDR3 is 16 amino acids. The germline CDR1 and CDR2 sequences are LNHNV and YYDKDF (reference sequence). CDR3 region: CATSTSSGFRTDTQYF. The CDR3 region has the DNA TGTGCCACCAGCACCTCTAGCGGGTTTCGCACAGATACGCAGTATTTT.

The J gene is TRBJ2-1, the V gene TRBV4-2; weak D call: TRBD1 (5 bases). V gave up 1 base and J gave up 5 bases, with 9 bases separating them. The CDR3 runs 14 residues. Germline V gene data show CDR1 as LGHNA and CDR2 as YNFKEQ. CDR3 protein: CASSQAGSHNEQFF. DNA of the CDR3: TGTGCCAGCAGCCAAGCAGGGTCCCACAATGAGCAGTTCTTC.

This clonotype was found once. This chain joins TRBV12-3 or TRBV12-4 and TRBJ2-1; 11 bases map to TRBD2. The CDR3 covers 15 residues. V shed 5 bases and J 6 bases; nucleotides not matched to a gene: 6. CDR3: CASSVSGGDFNEQFF. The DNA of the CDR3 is TGTGCCAGCAGTGTTAGCGGGGGGGATTTCAATGAGCAGTTCTTC.

The CDR3 protein is CASWSGRDNTGELFF. In DNA, the CDR3 is TGTGCCAGCTGGTCGGGCCGCGATAACACCGGGGAGCTGTTTTTT. The chain joins TRBV6-5 to TRBJ2-2; no clear D. CDR3 length: 15 amino acids. The germline CDR1 and CDR2 sequences are MNHEY and SVGAGI. V gave up 8 bases and J gave up 2 bases, with 15 bases separating them.